The 27 T cell receptor beta chains presented below share a single source sample, sequenced in a study of blood T cell repertoires in COVID-19. TCRdb keeps only in-frame clones here, not all; method: immunoSEQ multiplex PCR. Here the sample spans around 100,000 clones, around 84% being singletons. The sample comprised peripheral blood. These receptors were obtained from a man aged 35-49 years with acute or convalescent COVID-19.

The gene calls are TRBV15 and TRBJ2-3, with D unclear. CDR3 size: 16 residues. Germline CDR1 reads LNHNV; CDR2 reads YYDKDF (reference sequence). Trimming shortened V by 2 bases and J by 2 bases, and 14 bases separated the two germline ends. The CDR3 DNA reads as TGTGCCACCAGCAGAATACTCAATCGAGCCACAGATACGCAGTATTTT. This sequence encodes CATSRILNRATDTQYF.

The chain recombines TRBV6-5 with TRBJ2-7, with D possibly matching TRBD1 (6 bases). CDR1 and CDR2 (germline): MNHEY, SVGAGI. Trimming removed 0 bases from V and 4 bases from J, with 7 bases in between. The CDR3 has 13 residues. The CDR3, as DNA: TGTGCCAGCAGTTACTCGACAGGTTACGAGCAGTACTTC. Protein: CASSYSTGYEQYF.

The chain uses TRBV7-2 and TRBJ2-7, with D maybe TRBD1 (6 bases). The CDR3 has 15 residues. Between the trimmed V and J ends, which lost 2 bases and 5 bases, there was a span of 16 bases. Germline CDR1 is SGHTA and CDR2 is FQGNSA. The DNA for the CDR3 is TGTGCCAGCAGCTTAACGCAGGGCAGGGGCCACGAGCAGTACTTC. Its translation is CASSLTQGRGHEQYF.

This chain links TRBV4-3 with TRBJ1-6; D is unclear. From germline, CDR1 is LGHNA and CDR2 YSLEER. V was clipped by 1 base and J by 10 bases, with 14 bases between them. This CDR3 comprises 15 residues. CDR3 nucleotides: TGCGCCAGCAGCCAAGGTACGGCGGAGGAATCACCCCTCCACTTT. This sequence encodes CASSQGTAEESPLHF.

V and J are TRBV9 and TRBJ1-1; D is unresolved. V was trimmed by 3 bases and J by 4 bases, leaving 13 bases between them. The germline gives CDR1 SGDLS, CDR2 YYNGEE. The CDR3 totals 14 residues. The CDR3 nucleotides read TGTGCCAGCAGCGCCGACTTAGGCCGCACTGAAGCTTTCTTT. It translates to CASSADLGRTEAFF. Full variable domain (outside the CDR3, taken from reference TRBV9 and TRBJ1-1): DSGVTQTPKHLITATGQRVTLRCSPRSGDLSVYWYQQSLDQGLQFLIQYYNGEERAKGNILERFSAQQFPDLHSELNLSSLELGDSALYFCASSADLGRTEAFFGQGTRLTVV.

This chain uses TRBV6-2 or TRBV6-3 with TRBJ1-5; no definite D call. Germline lookup yields CDR1 MNHEY and CDR2 SVGEGT. The CDR3 sequence is 12 residues long. The ends were cut back, 2 bases at V and 9 bases at J, with 8 bases in the middle. CDR3 residues: CASSYQLGPQHF. The CDR3 DNA sequence: TGTGCCAGCAGTTACCAACTTGGGCCCCAGCATTTT.

This clone was counted between two and nine times. This chain uses TRBV3-1 (or the pseudogene TRBV3-2) with TRBJ1-3, with D unresolved. Germline CDR1 and CDR2: LGHDT and YNNKEL (reference sequence). Deletions cut 6 bases from V and 8 bases from J, with 17 bases between. The CDR3 consists of 14 residues. The CDR3 DNA reads TGTGCCAGCAGACCGACGGGTAGAGGAGACACCATATATTTT. Residues: CASRPTGRGDTIYF.

The chain couples TRBV21-1 to TRBJ2-3; the D call in the table, TRBD2, was not verified against the DNA. TRBV21-1 is a recognized pseudogene. The CDR3 covers 21 residues. The CDR3 bases are TGTGCCAGCAGCAAATCCCCCTTGCGGTGTTTGTTAGCGGAATGCACAGATACGCAGTATTTT. The encoded protein is CASSKSPLRCLLAECTDTQYF.

This clone occurred once. The chain has TRBV5-6 and TRBJ1-2; D unclear. Germline V gene lookup returns CDR1 SGHDT and CDR2 YYEEEE. This CDR3 comprises 15 residues. The germline V and J ends were trimmed by 0 bases and 4 bases, with 13 bases remaining between them. CDR3 protein: CASSLEGRLSYGYTF. In DNA form, the CDR3 reads TGTGCCAGCAGCTTGGAAGGCAGGCTGAGCTATGGCTACACCTTC.

The chain carries TRBV6-5 and TRBJ2-7, with 13 positions matching TRBD2. The junction had 4 bases not matched to a gene; V was cut back by 7 bases and J by 4 bases. The CDR3 consists of 14 residues. Germline V gene lookup returns CDR1 MNHEY and CDR2 SVGAGI. CDR3 bases: TGTGCCAGCACTTGGACTAGCGGGAGTTACGAGCAGTACTTC. Translating it yields CASTWTSGSYEQYF.

The rearrangement uses TRBV11-2 and TRBJ2-1; 11 nucleotides line up with TRBD2. This CDR3 comprises 16 residues. Germline V gives CDR1 SGHAT, CDR2 FQNNGV. V shed 5 bases and J 6 bases; nucleotides not matched to a gene: 9. The CDR3 bases are TGTGCCAGCAGCACAACCACTAGCGGGAGACCCAATGAGCAGTTCTTC. It specifies CASSTTTSGRPNEQFF.

This clone was observed many times. This chain links TRBV4-2 with TRBJ2-3; no clear D. CDR1 and CDR2 (germline): LGHNA, YNFKEQ. This CDR3 comprises 14 residues. Trimming cost V 0 bases and J 4 bases, with 8 bases left between them. In nucleotides, the CDR3 is TGTGCCAGCAGCCAAGATCTGGCAGCAGATACGCAGTATTTT. Its protein product is CASSQDLAADTQYF.

V usage is TRBV6-1 and J usage is TRBJ2-2; D is unresolved. Germline CDR1 reads MNHNS; CDR2 reads SASEGT. CDR3 length: 13 residues. V was pared by 3 bases and J by 5 bases, with 7 bases between. The CDR3 region is CASSDRFTGELFF. CDR3 coding DNA: TGTGCCAGCAGTGATCGGTTTACCGGGGAGCTGTTTTTT.

V usage is TRBV19 and J usage is TRBJ2-3, with 15 bases fitting TRBD2. J lost 8 bases, V lost 5 bases, and 14 bases had no gene match. Germline V gives CDR1 LNHDA, CDR2 SQIVND (reference sequence). This CDR3 spans 18 amino acids. CDR3 loop: CASSPRTSGRAGSGTQYF. DNA of the CDR3: TGTGCCAGTAGTCCCAGGACTAGCGGGAGGGCCGGAAGCGGTACGCAGTATTTT.

The chain couples TRBV6-2 or TRBV6-3 to TRBJ2-4, with TRBD2 as a possible D gene (6 bases). The CDR3 is made up of 16 amino acids. Trimming took 2 bases from V and 1 from J, leaving 12 bases between them. Germline CDR1 MNHEY, CDR2 SVGEGT. CDR3 DNA sequence: TGTGCCAGCAGTTACGCGGGGAGAGCTGCCAAAAACATTCAGTACTTC. Translation gives CASSYAGRAAKNIQYF.

The chain has TRBV10-2 and TRBJ1-6, with 9 positions matching TRBD1. CDR1 is WSHSY, CDR2 SAAADI, per germline. This CDR3 spans 14 amino acids. With V trimmed by 8 bases and J by 4 bases, 3 bases remained unmatched. The CDR3, as DNA: TGCGCCAGCTTGGGACAGGGATATAATTCACCCCTCCACTTT. It translates to CASLGQGYNSPLHF.

The rearrangement links TRBV4-2 to TRBJ2-7; no definite D call. Germline CDR1 is LGHNA and CDR2 is YNFKEQ. V was cut by 0 bases and J by 8 bases, with 14 bases left in between. The CDR3 consists of 14 residues. CDR3 coding DNA: TGTGCCAGCAGCCAAGATGTTACGAGCGCCAAGCAGTACTTC. This sequence encodes CASSQDVTSAKQYF.

The rearrangement joins TRBV2 to TRBJ1-4, with 8 bases that match TRBD1. The CDR3 spans 13 residues. Looked up from germline, CDR1 is SNHLY and CDR2 is FYNNEI. After removal of 7 bases from V and 6 bases from J, the junction contained 4 bases not matched to a gene. The CDR3 reads CASTTGADEKLFF. The CDR3 DNA reads as TGTGCCAGCACGACAGGGGCGGATGAAAAACTGTTTTTT.

The gene calls are TRBV12-3 or TRBV12-4 and TRBJ1-5, with TRBD1 matching 8 bases. The junction had 3 bases not matched to a gene; V was cut back by 6 bases and J by 5 bases. The CDR3 runs to 13 residues. The CDR3 loop reads CASRGQGYQPQHF. CDR3 DNA sequence: TGTGCCAGCAGAGGACAGGGTTATCAGCCCCAGCATTTT.

The rearrangement joins TRBV6-5 to TRBJ2-7; TRBD2 might be the D (6 bases). This CDR3 spans 14 amino acids. Trimming pared 5 bases from V and 7 bases from J, leaving 18 bases between. CDR1 and CDR2 (germline): MNHEY, SVGAGI. The CDR3 loop is CASSILARGSEQYF. In nucleotides, the CDR3 is TGTGCCAGCAGTATACTAGCAAGGGGTTCGGAGCAGTACTTC.

This clone was found once. This rearrangement joins TRBV5-5 to TRBJ2-3; D perhaps matches TRBD2 (6 bases). Germline V gives CDR1 SGHKS, CDR2 YYEKEE (reference sequence). The CDR3 sequence is 16 residues long. Deletions cut 5 bases from V and 6 bases from J, with 22 bases between. CDR3 amino acids: CASRPTREPPTDTQYF. The CDR3 nucleotides are TGTGCCAGCAGACCTACCCGGGAGCCCCCCACGGATACGCAGTATTTT.

The chain uses TRBV7-2 and TRBJ1-3; D call uncertain. Deletions cut 1 base from V and 2 bases from J, with 12 bases between. CDR3 length: 16 amino acids. Germline CDR1 and CDR2: SGHTA and FQGNSA. CDR3 loop: CASSLVLGFAGNTIYF. The CDR3 DNA is TGTGCCAGCAGCTTAGTGCTGGGCTTCGCTGGAAACACCATATATTTT.

V and J are TRBV4-3 and TRBJ2-3; 9 bases match TRBD2. This CDR3 is built from 14 residues. J lost 6 bases, V lost 3 bases, and 4 bases had no gene match. Per germline, CDR1 LGHNA and CDR2 YSLEER. The CDR3 DNA sequence: TGCGCCAGCAGCCAGGACGCGGGAGGGGATACGCAGTATTTT. Amino acids: CASSQDAGGDTQYF.

The CDR3 region is CASSRGGVDGYTF. The CDR3 DNA reads TGTGCCAGCAGCCGGGGGGGAGTGGATGGCTACACCTTC. The genes are TRBV12-3 or TRBV12-4 and TRBJ1-2, with a tentative D call TRBD1 (5 bases). Trimming removed 6 bases from V and 6 bases from J, with 14 bases in between. The CDR3 loop spans 13 amino acids.

The chain combines TRBV2 with TRBJ2-4, with TRBD2 as a possible D gene (6 bases). Germline V gene lookup returns CDR1 SNHLY and CDR2 FYNNEI. The CDR3 is made up of 13 amino acids. Trimming removed 4 bases at V and 3 bases at J, with 7 bases between. The CDR3 reads CASSAGDKNIQYF. The DNA of the CDR3 is TGTGCCAGCAGTGCGGGGGACAAAAACATTCAGTACTTC. Full variable domain (missing parts from reference TRBV2 and TRBJ2-4): EPEVTQTPSHQVTQMGQEVILRCVPISNHLYFYWYRQILGQKVEFLVSFYNNEISEKSEIFDDQFSVERPDGSNFTLKIRSTKLEDSAMYFCASSAGDKNIQYFGAGTRLSVL.

This clone has just a few counts. V is TRBV7-2 and J is TRBJ2-3; 9 bases agree with TRBD2. Trimming took 7 bases from V and 4 from J; bases not matched to a gene: 12. The CDR3 has 16 amino acids. Germline assignment: CDR1 SGHTA and CDR2 FQGNSA. The CDR3 is CASTSEGRLAADTQYF. The CDR3 DNA follows: TGTGCCAGCACCTCGGAGGGCCGACTAGCGGCAGATACGCAGTATTTT.

This clone was picked up a small number of times. This chain's CDR3 is CASSRQGGADTQYF. CDR3 nucleotide sequence: TGCGCCAGCAGCCGACAGGGTGGGGCAGATACGCAGTATTTT. This chain connects TRBV5-1 to TRBJ2-3, with 7 bases aligning to TRBD1. The trim removed 4 bases at V and 4 bases at J, leaving 6 bases unmatched. Germline loops: CDR1 SGHRS, CDR2 YFSETQ. The CDR3 has 14 amino acids.